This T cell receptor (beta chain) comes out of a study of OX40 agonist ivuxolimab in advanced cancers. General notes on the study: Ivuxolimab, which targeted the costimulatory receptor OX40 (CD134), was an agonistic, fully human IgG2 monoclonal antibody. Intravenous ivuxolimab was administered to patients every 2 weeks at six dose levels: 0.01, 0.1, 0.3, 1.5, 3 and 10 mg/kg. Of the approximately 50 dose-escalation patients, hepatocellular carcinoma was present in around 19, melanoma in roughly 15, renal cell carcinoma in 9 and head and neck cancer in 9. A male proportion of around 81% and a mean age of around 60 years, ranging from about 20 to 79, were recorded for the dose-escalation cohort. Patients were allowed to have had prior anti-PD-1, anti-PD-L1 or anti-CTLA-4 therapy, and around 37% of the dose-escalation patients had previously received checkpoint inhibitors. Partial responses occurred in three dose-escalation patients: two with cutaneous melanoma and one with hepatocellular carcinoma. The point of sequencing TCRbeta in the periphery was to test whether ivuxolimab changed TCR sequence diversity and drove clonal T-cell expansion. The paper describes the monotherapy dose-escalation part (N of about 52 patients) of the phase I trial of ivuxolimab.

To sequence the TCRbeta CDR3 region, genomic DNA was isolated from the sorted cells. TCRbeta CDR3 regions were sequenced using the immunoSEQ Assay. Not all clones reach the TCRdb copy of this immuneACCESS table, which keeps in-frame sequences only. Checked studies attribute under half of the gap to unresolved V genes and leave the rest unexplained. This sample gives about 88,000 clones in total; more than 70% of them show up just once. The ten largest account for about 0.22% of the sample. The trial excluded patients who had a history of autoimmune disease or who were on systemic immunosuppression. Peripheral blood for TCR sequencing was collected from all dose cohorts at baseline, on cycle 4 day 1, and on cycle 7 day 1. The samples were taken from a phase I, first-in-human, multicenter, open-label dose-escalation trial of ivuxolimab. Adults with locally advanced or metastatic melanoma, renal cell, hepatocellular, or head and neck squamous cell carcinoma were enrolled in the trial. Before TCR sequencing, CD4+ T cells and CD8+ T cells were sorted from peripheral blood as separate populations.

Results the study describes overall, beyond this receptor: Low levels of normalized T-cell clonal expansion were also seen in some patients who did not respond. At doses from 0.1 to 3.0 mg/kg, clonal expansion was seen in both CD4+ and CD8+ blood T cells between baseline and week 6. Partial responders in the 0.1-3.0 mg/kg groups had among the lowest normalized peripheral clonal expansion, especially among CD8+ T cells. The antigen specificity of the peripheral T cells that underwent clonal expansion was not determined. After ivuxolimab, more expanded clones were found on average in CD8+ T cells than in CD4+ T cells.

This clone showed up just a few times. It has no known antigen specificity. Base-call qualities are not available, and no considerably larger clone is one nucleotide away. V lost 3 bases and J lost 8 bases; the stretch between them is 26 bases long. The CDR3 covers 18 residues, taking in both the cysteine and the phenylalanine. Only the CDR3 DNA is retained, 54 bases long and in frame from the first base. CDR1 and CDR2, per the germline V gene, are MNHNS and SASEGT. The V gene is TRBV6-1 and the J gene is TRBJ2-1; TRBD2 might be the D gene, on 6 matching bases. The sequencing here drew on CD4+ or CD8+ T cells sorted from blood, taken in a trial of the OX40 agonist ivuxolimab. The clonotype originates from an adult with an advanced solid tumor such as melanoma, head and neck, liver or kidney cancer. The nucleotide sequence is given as TGTGCCAGCAGTGAGGCCCACGCTCGACTAGTCGGCGCCGATGAGCAGTTCTTC. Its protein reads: CASSEAHARLVGADEQFF.